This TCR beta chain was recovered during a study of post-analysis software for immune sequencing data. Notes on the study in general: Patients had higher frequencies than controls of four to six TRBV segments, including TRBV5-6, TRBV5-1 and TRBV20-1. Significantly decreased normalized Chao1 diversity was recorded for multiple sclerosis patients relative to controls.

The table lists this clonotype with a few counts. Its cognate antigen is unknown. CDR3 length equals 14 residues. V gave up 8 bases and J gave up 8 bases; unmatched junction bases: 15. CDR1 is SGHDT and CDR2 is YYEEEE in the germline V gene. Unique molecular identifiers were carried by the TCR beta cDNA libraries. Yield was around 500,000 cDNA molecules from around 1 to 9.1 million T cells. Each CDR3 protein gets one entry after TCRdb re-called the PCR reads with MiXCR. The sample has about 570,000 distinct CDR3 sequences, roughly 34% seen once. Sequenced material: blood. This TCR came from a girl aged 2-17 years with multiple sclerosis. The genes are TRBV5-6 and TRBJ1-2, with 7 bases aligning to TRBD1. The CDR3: CARISPHTGDGYTF. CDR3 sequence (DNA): TGTGCCAGAATCTCCCCGCACACAGGGGACGGCTACACCTTC.